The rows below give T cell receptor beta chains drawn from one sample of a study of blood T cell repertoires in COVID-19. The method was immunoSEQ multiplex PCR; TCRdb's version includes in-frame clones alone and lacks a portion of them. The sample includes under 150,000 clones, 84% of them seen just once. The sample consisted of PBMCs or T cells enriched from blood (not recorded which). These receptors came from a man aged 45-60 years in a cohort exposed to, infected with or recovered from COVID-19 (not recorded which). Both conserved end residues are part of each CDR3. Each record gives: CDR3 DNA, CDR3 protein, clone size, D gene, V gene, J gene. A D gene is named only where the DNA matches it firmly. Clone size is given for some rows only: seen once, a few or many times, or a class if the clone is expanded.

TGTGCCAGCAGGGACGCCGGGACAGGGTATGAAGCTTTCTTT	CASRDAGTGYEAFF	few	TRBD1	TRBV7-9	TRBJ1-1
TGTGCCAGTAGTTACGGACAGAACGACGAGCAGTACTTC	CASSYGQNDEQYF	-	-	TRBV19	TRBJ2-7
TGTGCCAGCAGCTGGGGGGACAGTTCCTACGAGCAGTACTTC	CASSWGDSSYEQYF	once	-	TRBV5-6	TRBJ2-7
TGTGCCAGTAGTATTATCGGACTAGCGAGCACCGGGGAGCTGTTTTTT	CASSIIGLASTGELFF	few	TRBD2	TRBV19	TRBJ2-2
TGCAGCGGGGGCGGGGATGGGAGCGGGGAGCTGTTTTTT	CSGGGDGSGELFF	-	-	TRBV29-1	TRBJ2-2
TGTGCCAGCAGCCCTGAGACTCAAGGATACGAGCAGTACTTC	CASSPETQGYEQYF	-	-	TRBV11-2	TRBJ2-7
TGTGCCAGCAGTTACCACAGGGAAATGGGTGGCTACACCTTC	CASSYHREMGGYTF	-	-	TRBV5-4	TRBJ1-2
TGTGCCAGCAGTTACGGGACAGGAAACACCGGGGAGCTGTTTTTT	CASSYGTGNTGELFF	-	TRBD1	TRBV6-6	TRBJ2-2
TGTGCCAGCAGTTACTCGATCAGGGGGAATCAGCCCCAGCATTTT	CASSYSIRGNQPQHF	few	TRBD1	TRBV6-2/TRBV6-3	TRBJ1-5
TGTGCCACCCGGGATACTAGCACAGATACGCAGTATTTT	CATRDTSTDTQYF	-	-	TRBV10-3	TRBJ2-3
TGCGCCAGCAGCCAGGTAGGGGTCGGTACGCAGTATTTT	CASSQVGVGTQYF	-	-	TRBV4-3	TRBJ2-3
TGTGCCAGCAGCTTAGCGGGATCCTACAATGAGCAGTTCTTC	CASSLAGSYNEQFF	-	-	TRBV11-2	TRBJ2-1
TGTGCCAGCAGTTTAAAGGGGCCGATCAGGAGCAATCAGCCCCAGCATTTT	CASSLKGPIRSNQPQHF	-	-	TRBV28	TRBJ1-5
TGTGCCAGCAGCCTACAAGGACAGGGGATAGGAGGCTACACCTTC	CASSLQGQGIGGYTF	-	TRBD1	TRBV7-2	TRBJ1-2
TGTGCCAGCAGTTTGGCTAGCGGGGCCACCGGGGAGCTGTTTTTT	CASSLASGATGELFF	-	TRBD2	TRBV28	TRBJ2-2
TGTGCCAGCAGTGAAGTGCCGGGACAGGGGATTGGCGGGGAGCTGTTTTTT	CASSEVPGQGIGGELFF	-	TRBD1	TRBV6-1	TRBJ2-2
TGCGCCAGCAGCCAAGATTTGCCGGGTGTCTACGAGCAGTACTTC	CASSQDLPGVYEQYF	-	-	TRBV4-3	TRBJ2-7
TGTGCCAGTAGTACTGGGACAGGGGGCCTCTATGGCTACACCTTC	CASSTGTGGLYGYTF	-	TRBD1	TRBV19	TRBJ1-2
TGTGCCAGCAGTACGACAGAGGTGAGGCCCCAGCATTTT	CASSTTEVRPQHF	-	-	TRBV28	TRBJ1-5
TGTGCCAGCAGCTTATTCGCCCCGACCGGGACAGGGGGCACCGGGGAGCTGTTTTTT	CASSLFAPTGTGGTGELFF	-	TRBD1	TRBV11-2	TRBJ2-2
TGTGCCAGCAGCTTACGGGATACGCAGTATTTT	CASSLRDTQYF	-	-	TRBV11-2	TRBJ2-3
TGTGCCAGCAGTTTCCTGGGACAGGGAACTTTCTTT	CASSFLGQGTFF	once	TRBD1	TRBV27	TRBJ1-1
TGTGCCAGCAGCAATCCCTCTCTCGGCGAGCAGTACTTC	CASSNPSLGEQYF	-	-	TRBV11-2	TRBJ2-7
TGTGCCAGCAGACAGAGCATGAACACTGAAGCTTTCTTT	CASRQSMNTEAFF	-	-	TRBV6-4	TRBJ1-1
TGCGCCAGCAGCCAAGATAGACAGGGCTCCTACGAGCAGTACTTC	CASSQDRQGSYEQYF	-	TRBD1	TRBV4-3	TRBJ2-7
TGTGCCAGCAGCCCAAACACAGATACGCAGTATTTT	CASSPNTDTQYF	few	-	TRBV28	TRBJ2-3
TGTGCCACCAGCAGAGCCCTAGCAGTTTACGCTGAAGCTTTCTTT	CATSRALAVYAEAFF	-	-	TRBV15	TRBJ1-1
TGTGCCAGCAGCCCCCAAGCGGGGTGGGAGACCCAGTACTTC	CASSPQAGWETQYF	-	TRBD2	TRBV7-9	TRBJ2-5
TGTGCCACCAGTGATTCGGGGGAGAATAACAATGAGCAGTTCTTC	CATSDSGENNNEQFF	-	-	TRBV24-1	TRBJ2-1
TGCAGCGTCCTGGGACAGGGGGCCGGGACCGGGGAGCTGTTTTTT	CSVLGQGAGTGELFF	once	TRBD1	TRBV29-1	TRBJ2-2
TGTGCCAGCAGTTGGACAGGGGTTGACATTCAGTACTTC	CASSWTGVDIQYF	-	TRBD1	TRBV6-5	TRBJ2-4
TGTGCCAGCAGTTTCCGGTTTTTAGACATTCAGTACTTC	CASSFRFLDIQYF	-	-	TRBV12-3/TRBV12-4	TRBJ2-4
TGTGCCAGCAGTGTGAAGACAGGGGCTGCTGAGACCCAGTACTTC	CASSVKTGAAETQYF	-	TRBD1	TRBV2	TRBJ2-5
TGCGCCAGCAGCTTGGAAGCGTTACCTAATGAAAAACTGTTTTTT	CASSLEALPNEKLFF	-	-	TRBV5-1	TRBJ1-4
TGCGCCAGCAGCGAACAGCTTGTGACTGAAGCTTTCTTT	CASSEQLVTEAFF	-	-	TRBV5-1	TRBJ1-1
TGTGCCAGCAGCTTGGCGGCCGGGAACACTGAAGCTTTCTTT	CASSLAAGNTEAFF	-	-	TRBV6-5	TRBJ1-1
TGTGCCAGCAGCGTAGACATCTCTGGAAACACCATATATTTT	CASSVDISGNTIYF	-	-	TRBV9	TRBJ1-3
TGTGCCAGCAGCCCGGGACAGGGGGCCCGGGCTGAAGCTTTCTTT	CASSPGQGARAEAFF	-	TRBD1	TRBV11-3	TRBJ1-1
TGTGCCAGCAGCTTAATGTCGGGTAGCGGGGAGACCCAGTACTTC	CASSLMSGSGETQYF	-	TRBD2	TRBV7-2	TRBJ2-5
TGTGCCAGCAGGACGACAGTCAATCAGCCCCAGCATTTT	CASRTTVNQPQHF	-	-	TRBV12-3/TRBV12-4	TRBJ1-5